The clone carrying this TCR beta chain was recorded a few times. Antigen specificity is unknown. V was trimmed by 8 bases and J by 2 bases, leaving 10 bases between them. The CDR3 covers 12 residues. Germline loops: CDR1 SNHLY, CDR2 FYNNEI. The sample belongs to a study of T cell repertoires in cytomegalovirus infection. The wider study: As its CMV epitopes, the study selected recently identified HLA-C-restricted and well-studied HLA-B-restricted targets. An indication of both CMV infection and matching HLA type came from public TCR beta signatures.

Overall study findings and caveats: Clonotypes of TCR beta that were HLA-C-restricted and CMV-specific dominated the ex vivo response. Identification of carriers of CMV plus the relevant HLA was achieved through cumulative public TCR beta family frequency.

TCRdb processed the reads anew with MiXCR; each CDR3 protein has one entry. The table has 350,000 to 400,000 distinct CDR3 sequences, about 35% seen once. This TCR was recovered from a human donor in good health (CMV status not recorded). Some clones in this sample may be carry-over from other donors' samples. The starting material was cultured PBMCs, obtained from culture after CMV antigen stimulation. V and J are TRBV2 and TRBJ2-7; a possible D gene is TRBD2 (5 bases). DNA of the CDR3: TGTGCCAGCGGTCGGGATACCTACGAGCAGTACTTC. Translating it yields CASGRDTYEQYF.